Following are 32 T cell receptor beta chains from one sample sequenced in a study of blood T cell repertoires in COVID-19. The data were produced by immunoSEQ multiplex PCR, yet TCRdb's version contains in-frame clones alone and is incomplete. The sample contains 6,500 to 8,000 clones, roughly 88% of which appear only once. Specimen: peripheral blood. The receptor source for this set is a human donor with active COVID-19. The donor label of this sample is uncertain.

V and J are TRBV9 and TRBJ1-2, with 8 nucleotides matching TRBD1. CDR3 length: 14 amino acids. Germline values: CDR1 SGDLS, CDR2 YYNGEE. The trim removed 4 bases at V and 7 bases at J, leaving 9 bases unmatched. The DNA of the CDR3 is TGTGCCAGCAGCCCTGGGACAGGAGCCGGTGGCTACACCTTC. This codes for CASSPGTGAGGYTF.

The chain's CDR3 is CASSPGQSTDTQYF. DNA of the CDR3: TGTGCCAGCTCACCGGGACAGAGCACAGATACGCAGTATTTT. The chain employs TRBV18 and TRBJ2-3; TRBD1 matches at 7 bases. CDR3 size: 14 residues. Per the germline V gene, CDR1 is KGHSH and CDR2 is LQKENI. Losses at the gene ends were 3 bases for V and 0 bases for J; bases not matched to a gene: 0.

This chain links TRBV28 with TRBJ2-7; 8 bases map to TRBD1. The V and J ends lost 2 bases and 4 bases, in that order; junction bases with no gene match: 1. This CDR3 has 13 residues. Germline V gene data show CDR1 as MDHEN and CDR2 as SYDVKM. Written as DNA, the CDR3 is TGTGCCAGCAGTTTAACAGGGGGATACGAGCAGTACTTC. It translates to CASSLTGGYEQYF.

The V gene is TRBV4-3, the J gene TRBJ1-4; TRBD1 matches at 7 bases. The CDR3 spans 15 residues. V was clipped by 3 bases and J by 5 bases; unmatched bases: 6. The germline V gene encodes CDR1 LGHNA and CDR2 YSLEER. CDR3: CASSQLQGINEKLFF. For the CDR3, the DNA is TGCGCCAGCAGCCAGTTACAGGGGATAAATGAAAAACTGTTTTTT.

The chain couples TRBV5-1 to TRBJ1-1, with no clear D. Germline-derived CDR1 and CDR2 are SGHRS and YFSETQ. V was pared by 5 bases and J by 3 bases, with 17 bases between. CDR3 size: 15 residues. The CDR3: CASRERTPGDTEAFF. The CDR3 bases are TGCGCCAGCAGAGAACGGACCCCGGGAGACACTGAAGCTTTCTTT. Full variable domain (remainder filled in from reference TRBV5-1 and TRBJ1-1): KAGVTQTPRYLIKTRGQQVTLSCSPISGHRSVSWYQQTPGQGLQFLFEYFSETQRNKGNFPGRFSGRQFSNSRSEMNVSTLELGDSALYLCASRERTPGDTEAFFGQGTRLTVV.

The chain uses TRBV6-2 or TRBV6-3 and TRBJ2-5, with 8 bases identical to TRBD1. In germline, CDR1 is MNHEY, CDR2 SVGEGT. The CDR3 is made up of 13 amino acids. V was clipped by 7 bases and J by 5 bases; unmatched bases: 6. The CDR3 region has the DNA TGTGCCAGCAACCCAGGGGGCACGGAGACCCAGTACTTC. Encoded protein: CASNPGGTETQYF.

The chain has TRBV7-8 and TRBJ2-7, with D unresolved. Trimming left V 5 bases short and J 2 bases short, with 4 bases between. CDR3 length: 11 residues. The V gene's germline CDR1 is SGHVS and CDR2 FQNEAQ. In nucleotides, the CDR3 is TGTGCCAGCAGCATAACCTACGAGCAGTACTTC. Residues: CASSITYEQYF.

The J gene is TRBJ2-7, the V gene TRBV6-5; no reliable D call. Germline loops: CDR1 MNHEY, CDR2 SVGAGI. V lost 7 bases and J 2 bases, leaving 15 bases between the germline ends. CDR3 length: 14 residues. CDR3 region: CASKKEWSAYEQYF. Here the CDR3 DNA reads TGTGCCAGCAAGAAGGAGTGGAGCGCCTACGAGCAGTACTTC.

The chain combines TRBV5-5 with TRBJ1-2, with 8 bases lining up with TRBD1. The germline gives CDR1 SGHKS, CDR2 YYEKEE (reference sequence). The CDR3 runs 15 residues. The V segment lost 4 bases and the J segment 5 bases; nucleotides outside the gene matches: 10. In DNA form, the CDR3 reads TGTGCCAGCAGCCCACAAAAGGACAGGGCTTATGGCTACACCTTC. This encodes CASSPQKDRAYGYTF.

The chain recombines TRBV5-1 with TRBJ2-1; 10 bases align to TRBD2. The CDR3 is 18 amino acids. The trim removed 0 bases at V and 0 bases at J, leaving 6 bases unmatched. The germline V gene encodes CDR1 SGHRS and CDR2 YFSETQ. This CDR3 is CASSLGASGGISYNEQFF. The CDR3 DNA reads TGCGCCAGCAGCTTGGGAGCTAGCGGGGGCATCTCCTACAATGAGCAGTTCTTC.

This sequence joins TRBV5-1 and TRBJ2-7; 10 nucleotides match TRBD1. There are 15 residues in the CDR3. V gave up 0 bases and J gave up 3 bases; unmatched junction bases: 3. Per germline, CDR1 SGHRS and CDR2 YFSETQ. As DNA, the CDR3 is TGCGCCAGCAGCTTGGTAGGGACAGGGGACTACGAGCAGTACTTC. Its protein is CASSLVGTGDYEQYF.

J is TRBJ2-7 and V is TRBV29-1; the D gene is possibly TRBD1 (5 bases). Germline values: CDR1 SQVTM, CDR2 ANQGSEA. The V and J ends lost 1 base and 4 bases respectively, with 11 bases between them. The CDR3 consists of 13 residues. The CDR3 loop is CSVEAGRNYEQYF. Written as DNA, the CDR3 is TGCAGCGTTGAAGCAGGGCGAAATTACGAGCAGTACTTC.

This clone is large in the sample. This chain joins TRBV12-5 and TRBJ1-2; a weak D match, TRBD1 (5 bases). The CDR3 totals 11 residues. Germline V gives CDR1 LGHNT, CDR2 FRNRAP. Trimming took 6 bases from V and 8 from J, leaving 10 bases between them. Written as DNA, the CDR3 is TGTGCTAGTGGAAGGGGTTTGGGCTACACCTTC. Translating gives CASGRGLGYTF.

This chain joins TRBV9 and TRBJ1-5, with TRBD1 matching 7 bases. The trim removed 5 bases at V and 1 base at J, leaving 0 bases unmatched. This CDR3 is 13 amino acids long. The germline gives CDR1 SGDLS, CDR2 YYNGEE. This CDR3 is CASRGQSNQPQHF. The CDR3 DNA is TGTGCCAGCAGGGGACAGAGCAATCAGCCCCAGCATTTT.

The V and J genes are TRBV28 and TRBJ1-3; no firm D call. The V gene lost 4 bases and the J gene lost 1 base, with 11 bases spanning the gap. The CDR3 contains 15 residues. In germline, CDR1 is MDHEN, CDR2 SYDVKM. The CDR3 bases are TGTGCCAGCAGTTACGGGTCGGTGTCTGGAAACACCATATATTTT. Translation: CASSYGSVSGNTIYF.

The chain combines TRBV28 with TRBJ1-5; 7 bases match TRBD1. CDR3 length: 16 residues. The V gene's germline CDR1 is MDHEN and CDR2 SYDVKM. V gave up 3 bases and J gave up 4 bases; unmatched junction bases: 9. CDR3 nucleotides: TGTGCCAGCAGTTTTATTCGCGGGACAGAGAATCAGCCCCAGCATTTT. Its translation is CASSFIRGTENQPQHF.

The CDR3, as DNA: TGTGCCAGCCGCGTGGCGGGGGACCCCTCCTACGAGCAGTACTTC. Its translation is CASRVAGDPSYEQYF. The V call is TRBV19, the J call TRBJ2-7; 7 nucleotides agree with TRBD2. CDR3 size: 15 residues. Unmatched junction bases numbered 11, after V lost 9 bases and J lost 0 bases. From germline, CDR1 is LNHDA and CDR2 SQIVND (reference sequence).

This rearrangement joins TRBV7-9 to TRBJ2-1, with TRBD1 identical over 11 bases. CDR3 size: 14 residues. Germline values: CDR1 SEHNR, CDR2 FQNEAQ (reference sequence). Unmatched junction bases numbered 3, after V lost 5 bases and J lost 6 bases. This CDR3 reads CASSRTGGLNEQFF. For the CDR3, the DNA is TGTGCCAGCAGCCGGACAGGGGGCCTCAATGAGCAGTTCTTC.

The genes are TRBV24-1 and TRBJ2-1; 11 nucleotides line up with TRBD2. V lost 0 bases, J lost 3 bases, and 3 bases stayed unmatched. The germline CDR1 and CDR2 sequences are KGHDR and SFDVKD. The CDR3 totals 17 residues. CDR3 loop: CATSDLRTSGFYNEQFF. CDR3 sequence (DNA): TGTGCCACCAGTGATTTGAGGACTAGCGGGTTCTACAATGAGCAGTTCTTC.

DNA for the CDR3: TGTGCCAGCAGCCAAGATCCCGGGAGGGCCTACAATGAGCAGTTCTTC. It codes for CASSQDPGRAYNEQFF. This chain uses TRBV4-2 with TRBJ2-1; the match to TRBD2 covers 8 bases. V shed 0 bases and J 2 bases; nucleotides not matched to a gene: 3. Germline CDR1 is LGHNA and CDR2 is YNFKEQ. The CDR3 runs to 16 residues.

This clone was counted only a few times. For the CDR3, the DNA is TGTGCTAGTGGCCGGTCCTTTTACGAGCAGTACTTC. Its translation: CASGRSFYEQYF. The rearrangement links TRBV12-5 to TRBJ2-7; no reliable D call. CDR3 length equals 12 residues. V lost 6 bases and J 4 bases, leaving 10 bases between the germline ends. CDR1 is LGHNT and CDR2 is FRNRAP in the germline V gene.

In its sample, this clone was seen once. The J gene is TRBJ2-3, the V gene TRBV2; TRBD2 matches at 15 bases. J lost 1 base, V lost 9 bases, and 11 bases had no gene match. Germline CDR1 reads SNHLY; CDR2 reads FYNNEI. This CDR3 has 18 residues. The CDR3 DNA reads TGTGCCAGTTCCCAAGGACTAGCGGGAGGGCCCCGCACAGATACGCAGTATTTT. Its translation: CASSQGLAGGPRTDTQYF.

DNA for the CDR3: TGTGCCAGCAGTTTAGAGGGCCCCAAAAACATTCAGTACTTC. Amino acid sequence: CASSLEGPKNIQYF. The chain links TRBV27 to TRBJ2-4, with D maybe TRBD2 (5 bases). Germline CDR1 and CDR2: MNHEY and SMNVEV (reference sequence). This CDR3 is built from 14 residues. V was cut by 2 bases and J by 2 bases, with 7 bases left in between.

To note about this clone: The DNA is omitted, as the CDR3 cannot be located on it reliably, and the CDR3 follows TCRdb's listing. The chain links TRBV27 to TRBJ1-6. From germline, CDR1 is MNHEY and CDR2 SMNVEV (reference sequence). The CDR3 spans 18 residues, counting both ends. CDR3 sequence reads: CASSFGSGIGGYNSPLHF.

In DNA form, the CDR3 reads TGTGCCAGCAGCCCAGGACAGGGAGTGGATTCACCCCTCCACTTT. It is translated as CASSPGQGVDSPLHF. The chain has TRBV11-2 and TRBJ1-6, with TRBD1 identical over 8 bases. J was trimmed by 8 bases and V by 5 bases; bases with no gene match: 8. CDR3 size: 15 residues. Germline V gene sequence: CDR1 SGHAT, CDR2 FQNNGV.

This chain links TRBV19 with TRBJ2-2, with D tentatively TRBD2 (7 bases). CDR1 and CDR2 (germline): LNHDA, SQIVND (reference sequence). The CDR3 has 15 amino acids. Trimming shortened V by 2 bases and J by 6 bases, and 13 bases separated the two germline ends. CDR3 nucleotides: TGTGCCAGTAGTATATGGGGGGGCAATCCCGGGGAGCTGTTTTTT. Its translation: CASSIWGGNPGELFF.

The chain joins TRBV10-2 to TRBJ2-7; the match to TRBD1 covers 8 bases. The germline V gene has CDR1 WSHSY and CDR2 SAAADI. The V gene end was trimmed by 6 bases and the J gene end by 2 bases; junction bases not matched to a gene: 9. This CDR3 spans 15 amino acids. The CDR3 here is CASRDLPGQAYEQYF. The CDR3 bases are TGCGCCAGCAGGGATTTACCGGGACAGGCCTACGAGCAGTACTTC.

This sequence joins TRBV18 and TRBJ2-5; 11 bases map to TRBD2. The germline V gene encodes CDR1 KGHSH and CDR2 LQKENI. The length of the CDR3 is 19 residues. The J segment lost 0 bases and the V segment lost 4 bases, leaving 13 bases of the junction unmatched. Written as DNA, the CDR3 is TGTGCCAGCTCACTGTCCGGCTCTAGCGGGAGGACTTACCAAGAGACCCAGTACTTC. Protein sequence: CASSLSGSSGRTYQETQYF.

The chain is built from TRBV28 and TRBJ2-3; D is possibly TRBD2 (6 bases). The CDR3 extends over 16 amino acids. Germline CDR1 reads MDHEN; CDR2 reads SYDVKM. The germline V and J ends were trimmed by 5 bases and 1 base, with 16 bases remaining between them. As DNA, the CDR3 is TGTGCCAGCAGTCCACCAGCTAGCGTGGGCACAGATACGCAGTATTTT. Its translation is CASSPPASVGTDTQYF.

This chain uses TRBV7-2 with TRBJ2-1, with 8 bases that match TRBD2. The CDR3 extends over 16 amino acids. Trimming at V came to 3 bases and at J to 9 bases, leaving 13 bases not matched to a gene. From germline, CDR1 is SGHTA and CDR2 FQGNSA. CDR3 amino acids: CASSFTGGASRGEQFF. In nucleotides, the CDR3 is TGTGCCAGCAGCTTCACCGGGGGGGCAAGTCGCGGTGAGCAGTTCTTC.

The rearrangement uses TRBV19 and TRBJ1-2; D gene uncertain. V dropped 5 bases and J dropped 13 bases, with 17 bases sitting between them. The CDR3 covers 12 residues. CDR1 and CDR2 from the germline V gene are LNHDA and SQIVND (reference sequence). CDR3 nucleotides: TGTGCCAGTAGTTTGAGCGGATGGAATGGCACCTTC. This sequence encodes CASSLSGWNGTF.

This clone appeared once. This chain uses TRBV9 with TRBJ2-5; D is perhaps TRBD2 (6 bases). The CDR3 consists of 15 residues. CDR1 is SGDLS, CDR2 YYNGEE, per germline. Trimming removed 0 bases from V and 4 bases from J, with 13 bases in between. In nucleotides, the CDR3 is TGTGCCAGCAGCGTAGCTTGGACTACCCCAGAGACCCAGTACTTC. This translates into CASSVAWTTPETQYF.